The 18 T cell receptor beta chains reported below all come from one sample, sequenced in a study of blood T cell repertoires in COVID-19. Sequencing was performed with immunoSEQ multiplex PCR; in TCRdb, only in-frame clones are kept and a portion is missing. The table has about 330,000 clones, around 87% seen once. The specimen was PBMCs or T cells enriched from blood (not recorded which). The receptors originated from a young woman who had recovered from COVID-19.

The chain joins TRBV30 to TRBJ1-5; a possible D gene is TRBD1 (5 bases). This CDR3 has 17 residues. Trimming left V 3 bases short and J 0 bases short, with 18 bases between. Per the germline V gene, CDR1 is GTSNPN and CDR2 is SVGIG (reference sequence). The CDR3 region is CAWSLGLSGISNQPQHF. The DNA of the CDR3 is TGTGCCTGGAGCTTGGGACTCTCAGGCATTAGCAATCAGCCCCAGCATTTT.

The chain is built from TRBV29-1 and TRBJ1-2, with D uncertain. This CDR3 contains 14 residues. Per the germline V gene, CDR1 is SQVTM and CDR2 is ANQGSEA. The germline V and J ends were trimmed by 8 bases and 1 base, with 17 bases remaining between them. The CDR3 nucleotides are TGCAGCTCCAACACCCCGGGAGGTAACTATGGCTACACCTTC. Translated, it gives CSSNTPGGNYGYTF.

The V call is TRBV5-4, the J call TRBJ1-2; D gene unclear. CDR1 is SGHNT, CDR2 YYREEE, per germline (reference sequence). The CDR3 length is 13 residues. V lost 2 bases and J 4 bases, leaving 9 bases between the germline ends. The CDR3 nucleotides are TGTGCCAGCAGCTTAGGTAACAGCTATGGCTACACCTTC. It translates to CASSLGNSYGYTF.

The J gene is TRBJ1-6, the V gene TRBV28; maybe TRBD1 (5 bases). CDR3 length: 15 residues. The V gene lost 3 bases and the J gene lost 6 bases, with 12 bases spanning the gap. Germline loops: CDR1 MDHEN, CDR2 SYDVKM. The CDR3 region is CASSLMIQGNSPLHF. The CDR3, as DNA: TGTGCCAGCAGTTTGATGATCCAGGGTAATTCACCCCTCCACTTT.

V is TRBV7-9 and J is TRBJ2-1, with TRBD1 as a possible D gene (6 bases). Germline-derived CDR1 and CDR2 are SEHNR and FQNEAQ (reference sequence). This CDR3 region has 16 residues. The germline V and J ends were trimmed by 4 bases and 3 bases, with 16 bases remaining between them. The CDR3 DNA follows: TGTGCCAGCAGCTCGCCTACTTTACAGGGCTACAATGAGCAGTTCTTC. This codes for CASSSPTLQGYNEQFF. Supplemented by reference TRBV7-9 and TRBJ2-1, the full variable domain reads DTGVSQNPRHKITKRGQNVTFRCDPISEHNRLYWYRQTLGQGPEFLTYFQNEAQLEKSRLLSDRFSAERPKGSFSTLEIQRTEQGDSAMYLCASSSPTLQGYNEQFFGPGTRLTVL.

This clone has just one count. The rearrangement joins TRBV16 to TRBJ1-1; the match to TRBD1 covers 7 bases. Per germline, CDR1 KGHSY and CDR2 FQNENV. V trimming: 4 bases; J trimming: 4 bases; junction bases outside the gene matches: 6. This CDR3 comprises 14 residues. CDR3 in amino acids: CASSLDRVGTEAFF. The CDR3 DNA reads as TGTGCCAGCAGCCTCGACAGGGTAGGCACTGAAGCTTTCTTT.

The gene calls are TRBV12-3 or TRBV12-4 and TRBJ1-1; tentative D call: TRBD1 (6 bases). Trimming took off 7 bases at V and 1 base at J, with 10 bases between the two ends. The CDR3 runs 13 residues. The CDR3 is CASNRVPNTEAFF. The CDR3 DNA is TGTGCCAGCAACAGGGTCCCGAACACTGAAGCTTTCTTT.

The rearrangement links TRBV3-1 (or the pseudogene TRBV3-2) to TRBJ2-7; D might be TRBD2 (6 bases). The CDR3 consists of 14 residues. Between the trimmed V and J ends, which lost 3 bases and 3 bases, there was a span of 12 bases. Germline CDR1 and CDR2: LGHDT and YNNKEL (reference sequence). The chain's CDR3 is CASSQGTADYEQYF. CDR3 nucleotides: TGTGCCAGCAGCCAGGGGACTGCCGACTACGAGCAGTACTTC.

CDR3 bases: TGTGCCAGCAGCCCAACAGGGGTGGACACTGAAGCTTTCTTT. Translation: CASSPTGVDTEAFF. The genes are TRBV5-4 and TRBJ1-1; 7 nucleotides agree with TRBD1. Losses at the gene ends were 4 bases for V and 3 bases for J; bases not matched to a gene: 6. CDR1 is SGHNT and CDR2 is YYREEE in the germline V gene (reference sequence). The CDR3 covers 14 residues.

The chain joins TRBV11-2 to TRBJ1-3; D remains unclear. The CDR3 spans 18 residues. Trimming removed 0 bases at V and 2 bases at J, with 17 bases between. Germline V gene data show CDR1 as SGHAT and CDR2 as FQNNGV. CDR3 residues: CASSLDRVRAIAGNTIYF. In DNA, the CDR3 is TGTGCCAGCAGCTTAGATCGAGTGCGGGCAATCGCTGGAAACACCATATATTTT.

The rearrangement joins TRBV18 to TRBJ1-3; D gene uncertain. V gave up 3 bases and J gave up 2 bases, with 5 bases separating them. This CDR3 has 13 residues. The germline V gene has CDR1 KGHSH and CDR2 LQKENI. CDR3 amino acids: CASSPQTGNTIYF. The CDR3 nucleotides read TGTGCCAGCTCACCCCAAACTGGAAACACCATATATTTT. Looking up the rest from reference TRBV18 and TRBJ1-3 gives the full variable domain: NAGVMQNPRHLVRRRGQEARLRCSPMKGHSHVYWYRQLPEEGLKFMVYLQKENIIDESGMPKERFSAEFPKEGPSILRIQQVVRGDSAAYFCASSPQTGNTIYFGEGSWLTVV.

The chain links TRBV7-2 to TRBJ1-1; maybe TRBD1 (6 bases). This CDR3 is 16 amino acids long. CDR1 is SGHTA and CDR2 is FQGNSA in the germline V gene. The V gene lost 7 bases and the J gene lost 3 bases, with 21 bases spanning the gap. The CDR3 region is CASKGGGLGRDTEAFF. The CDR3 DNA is TGTGCCAGCAAGGGGGGGGGTCTCGGAAGGGACACTGAAGCTTTCTTT.

CDR3 in amino acids: CASSGPTGGSYGYTF. In DNA, the CDR3 is TGTGCCAGCAGTGGGCCTACAGGGGGCTCGTATGGCTACACCTTC. The chain has TRBV25-1 and TRBJ1-2; 9 nucleotides match TRBD1. Per germline, CDR1 MGHDK and CDR2 SYGVNS. This CDR3 contains 15 residues. V shed 4 bases, J shed 5 bases, and the junction held 8 bases outside the gene matches.

CDR3 DNA sequence: TGTGCCAGCAGCTTGGATACGAGACAGTACACTGAAGCTTTCTTT. This gives the protein CASSLDTRQYTEAFF. The chain combines TRBV5-4 with TRBJ1-1, with TRBD1 as a possible D gene (5 bases). Germline lookup yields CDR1 SGHNT and CDR2 YYREEE (reference sequence). The CDR3 is 15 residues long. With 0 bases removed from V and 3 bases from J, the gap between germline ends came to 12 bases.

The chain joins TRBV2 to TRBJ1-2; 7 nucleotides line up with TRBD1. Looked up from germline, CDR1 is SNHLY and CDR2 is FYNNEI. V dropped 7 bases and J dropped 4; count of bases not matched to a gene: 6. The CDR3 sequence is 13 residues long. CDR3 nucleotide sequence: TGTGCCAGCACCCAACAGGGGACCTATGGCTACACCTTC. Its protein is CASTQQGTYGYTF. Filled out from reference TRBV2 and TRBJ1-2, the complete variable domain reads EPEVTQTPSHQVTQMGQEVILRCVPISNHLYFYWYRQILGQKVEFLVSFYNNEISEKSEIFDDQFSVERPDGSNFTLKIRSTKLEDSAMYFCASTQQGTYGYTFGSGTRLTVV.

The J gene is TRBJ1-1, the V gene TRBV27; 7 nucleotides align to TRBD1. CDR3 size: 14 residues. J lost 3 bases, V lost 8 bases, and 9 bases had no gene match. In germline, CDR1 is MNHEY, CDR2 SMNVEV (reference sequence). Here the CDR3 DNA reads TGTGCCAGCCAAAGAGGCAGGGGGGACACTGAAGCTTTCTTT. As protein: CASQRGRGDTEAFF.

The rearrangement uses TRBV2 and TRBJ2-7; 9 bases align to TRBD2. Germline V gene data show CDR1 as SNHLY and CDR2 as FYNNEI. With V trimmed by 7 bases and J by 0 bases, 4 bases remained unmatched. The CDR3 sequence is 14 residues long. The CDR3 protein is CASTRGGASYEQYF. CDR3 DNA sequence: TGTGCCAGCACGCGGGGGGGTGCCTCCTACGAGCAGTACTTC.

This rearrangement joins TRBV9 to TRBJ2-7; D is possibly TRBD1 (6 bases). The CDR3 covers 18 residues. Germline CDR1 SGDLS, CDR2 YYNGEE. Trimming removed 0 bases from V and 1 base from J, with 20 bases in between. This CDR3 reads CASSVGANTQGGSYEQYF. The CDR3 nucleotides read TGTGCCAGCAGCGTAGGGGCCAATACACAGGGTGGGTCCTACGAGCAGTACTTC.